The next 18 T cell receptor beta chains were all read from a single sample in a study of CD8+ T cells in alopecia areata. Reverse transcribed after extraction, RNA yielded cDNA as the sequencing template. Method: immunoSEQ multiplex PCR; TCRdb's copy keeps in-frame clones and lacks some. The table lists under 350,000 clones, 55% to 70% of them singletons, with more than 1.5% in the top ten. Treatment denoted: oral pan-JAK inhibitor, 5-10 mg twice daily. Sequenced material: CD4+ T cells sorted from blood, taken at week 24, from a patient treated with tofacitinib. All receptors derive from a human donor with alopecia areata.

V gene TRBV29-1 combines with J gene TRBJ2-1; the match to TRBD2 covers 9 bases. Germline assignment: CDR1 SQVTM and CDR2 ANQGSEA. J gave up 2 bases and V 6 bases, and 5 bases lay outside the gene matches. The CDR3 contains 14 residues. CDR3 protein: CSVSTSGTYNEQFF. The CDR3 nucleotides read TGCAGCGTATCGACTAGCGGAACCTACAATGAGCAGTTCTTC.

The chain carries TRBV6-1 and TRBJ2-3, with D uncertain. CDR1 and CDR2 (germline): MNHNS, SASEGT. V was trimmed by 0 bases and J by 2 bases, leaving 9 bases between them. The CDR3 loop spans 15 amino acids. The CDR3 sequence: CASSEAGQFTDTQYF. The CDR3 region has the DNA TGTGCCAGCAGTGAAGCTGGCCAGTTCACAGATACGCAGTATTTT.

This sequence joins TRBV7-9 and TRBJ1-1; no clear D gene. The CDR3 consists of 12 residues. In germline, CDR1 is SEHNR, CDR2 FQNEAQ (reference sequence). Between the trimmed V and J ends, which lost 6 bases and 7 bases, there was a span of 12 bases. CDR3: CASSPGGDEAFF. The CDR3 DNA follows: TGTGCCAGCAGTCCCGGAGGTGATGAAGCTTTCTTT.

The chain couples TRBV2 to TRBJ1-5; D unclear. The V gene's germline CDR1 is SNHLY and CDR2 FYNNEI. The CDR3 runs to 15 residues. V shed 3 bases and J shed 2 bases, with 11 bases lying between them. The CDR3 spells CASSDRGSRNQPQHF. The CDR3 DNA reads as TGTGCCAGCAGTGATCGGGGTTCTCGCAATCAGCCCCAGCATTTT.

This chain links TRBV9 with TRBJ2-7; 10 bases are a match to TRBD2. J lost 1 base, V lost 4 bases, and 8 bases had no gene match. This CDR3 spans 16 amino acids. Looked up from germline, CDR1 is SGDLS and CDR2 is YYNGEE. As DNA, the CDR3 is TGTGCCAGCAGCCCAAGAGCGGGGGGGCTGTCCTACGAGCAGTACTTC. Its protein is CASSPRAGGLSYEQYF.

The chain couples TRBV27 to TRBJ1-2, with 7 bases lining up with TRBD1. The CDR3 consists of 13 residues. V shed 5 bases, J shed 7 bases, and the junction held 7 bases outside the gene matches. CDR1 and CDR2 (germline): MNHEY, SMNVEV (reference sequence). CDR3 protein: CASSDARGFGYTF. The CDR3 DNA sequence: TGTGCCAGCAGTGACGCCAGGGGGTTTGGCTACACCTTC.

Worth noting for this clone: This sample includes further DNA sequences coding for the same CDR3. This chain joins TRBV7-2 and TRBJ1-1; a possible D gene is TRBD1 (5 bases). CDR3 length equals 13 residues. Germline V gene lookup returns CDR1 SGHTA and CDR2 FQGNSA. V lost 2 bases to trimming and J lost 1 base, with 5 bases between them. The DNA for the CDR3 is TGTGCCAGCAGCTTACAGGGGAACACTGAAGCTTTCTTT. Translation: CASSLQGNTEAFF.

The CDR3 here is CASSGIGQGSNEQYF. The CDR3 nucleotides read TGTGCCAGCAGCGGTATAGGACAGGGTAGTAACGAGCAGTACTTC. V usage is TRBV4-2 and J usage is TRBJ2-7; 8 bases line up with TRBD1. Germline V gene sequence: CDR1 LGHNA, CDR2 YNFKEQ. The CDR3 is 15 amino acids. Germline trimming cut 5 bases from V and 5 bases from J; bases unmatched to any gene: 11.

The chain carries TRBV29-1 and TRBJ1-3, with a weak D call TRBD1 (5 bases). From germline, CDR1 is SQVTM and CDR2 ANQGSEA. This CDR3 is built from 12 residues. V lost 7 bases and J 3 bases, leaving 10 bases between the germline ends. The CDR3 reads CSAKGNGNTIYF. The CDR3 coding sequence is TGCAGCGCGAAGGGGAATGGAAACACCATATATTTT.

V usage is TRBV4-1 and J usage is TRBJ2-1; 16 bases line up with TRBD2. V dropped 6 bases and J dropped 9; count of bases not matched to a gene: 8. In germline, CDR1 is MGHRA, CDR2 YSYEKL. The CDR3 spans 16 residues. Here the CDR3 reads CASRLSGTSGGVEQFF. CDR3 sequence (DNA): TGCGCCAGCAGACTATCCGGGACTAGCGGGGGGGTTGAGCAGTTCTTC.

CDR3 in DNA: TGCAGCGTCGCTCTTCGGTTTGGGGGCACTGAAGCTTTCTTT. This gives the protein CSVALRFGGTEAFF. The chain has TRBV29-1 and TRBJ1-1, with a possible D match to TRBD1 (5 bases). Deletions cut 6 bases from V and 4 bases from J, with 18 bases between. CDR1 is SQVTM, CDR2 ANQGSEA, per germline. The CDR3 length is 14 residues.

This clone has only a few counts. The rearrangement links TRBV7-2 to TRBJ2-2; D is unresolved. The germline V gene has CDR1 SGHTA and CDR2 FQGNSA. The CDR3 runs 14 residues. Trimming left V 1 base short and J 4 bases short, with 7 bases between. CDR3: CASSLVRSTGELFF. In nucleotides, the CDR3 is TGTGCCAGCAGCTTAGTGCGCTCCACCGGGGAGCTGTTTTTT.

The chain couples TRBV25-1 to TRBJ2-7; possibly TRBD2 for D (5 bases). Germline loops: CDR1 MGHDK, CDR2 SYGVNS. This CDR3 comprises 15 residues. Trimming removed 8 bases at V and 0 bases at J, with 17 bases between. CDR3 amino acids: CASPGEWLTSYEQYF. The CDR3 bases are TGTGCCAGCCCTGGGGAGTGGTTGACCTCCTACGAGCAGTACTTC.

To note about this clone: The same CDR3 is also encoded by other DNA sequences in this sample. This chain joins TRBV7-9 and TRBJ1-1, with TRBD1 matching 7 bases. This CDR3 spans 14 amino acids. Germline CDR1 is SEHNR and CDR2 is FQNEAQ (reference sequence). Unmatched junction bases numbered 2, after V lost 2 bases and J lost 2 bases. The chain's CDR3 is CASSLRQGNTEAFF. DNA of the CDR3: TGTGCCAGCAGCTTAAGACAGGGCAACACTGAAGCTTTCTTT.

The genes are TRBV18 and TRBJ2-1; possibly TRBD2 for D (6 bases). With 11 bases removed from V and 1 base from J, the gap between germline ends came to 12 bases. The germline gives CDR1 KGHSH, CDR2 LQKENI. The CDR3 length is 13 residues. The CDR3 spells CAARDSSYNEQFF. The CDR3 nucleotides read TGTGCCGCCCGGGACTCTTCCTACAATGAGCAGTTCTTC. Full variable domain (remainder filled in from reference TRBV18 and TRBJ2-1): NAGVMQNPRHLVRRRGQEARLRCSPMKGHSHVYWYRQLPEEGLKFMVYLQKENIIDESGMPKERFSAEFPKEGPSILRIQQVVRGDSAAYFCAARDSSYNEQFFGPGTRLTVL.

The CDR3 sequence: CATSRTTSGGAFF. CDR3 sequence (DNA): TGTGCCACCAGCAGAACTACAAGTGGGGGAGCTTTCTTT. The V and J genes are TRBV15 and TRBJ1-1; D possibly corresponds to TRBD1 (5 bases). V was pared by 2 bases and J by 10 bases, with 14 bases between. This CDR3 spans 13 amino acids. The germline gives CDR1 LNHNV, CDR2 YYDKDF (reference sequence).

The CDR3: CASSRGDNIIQYF. The DNA for the CDR3 is TGTGCCAGCAGTAGGGGGGACAACATCATTCAGTACTTC. This chain connects TRBV6-5 to TRBJ2-4; either TRBD1 or TRBD2 may fit D (6 bases each). The ends were cut back, 5 bases at V and 9 bases at J, with 14 bases in the middle. Germline CDR1 reads MNHEY; CDR2 reads SVGAGI. This CDR3 region has 13 residues.

The genes are TRBV30 and TRBJ1-1; D uncertain. Germline V gives CDR1 GTSNPN, CDR2 SVGIG (reference sequence). The CDR3 is 13 residues long. V lost 4 bases and J lost 1, with 10 bases in between. The CDR3 nucleotides are TGTGCCTGGATAGGCTCCCAGAACACTGAAGCTTTCTTT. Residues: CAWIGSQNTEAFF.